This is a list of T cell receptor beta chains from one sample in a study of siplizumab effects on memory and regulatory T cells. Some clones are missing from TCRdb's copy, which holds only in-frame ones; the method was immunoSEQ multiplex PCR. The table records more than 95,000 clones, over 85% of them present only once. Sequenced input: Tregs sorted from blood. Receptors originate from a human donor in good health. Each CDR3 is given with its conserved first and last residue. A D gene is named only where the DNA matches it firmly. Some rows have no size entry. The others give once, few or many, or a class for an expanded clone.

d_call j_call v_call clone_size cdr3_aa cdr3_nt
TRBD1 TRBJ1-1 TRBV2 once CASRAGQGADTEAFF TGTGCCAGCAGGGCGGGACAGGGGGCGGACACTGAAGCTTTCTTT
NA TRBJ2-2 TRBV5-4 NA CASSRDRRNTGELFF TGTGCCAGCAGCAGAGACAGAAGGAACACCGGGGAGCTGTTTTTT
NA TRBJ2-1 TRBV7-3 NA CASSPRRGPNNEQFF TGTGCCAGCAGCCCCCGGCGAGGCCCAAACAATGAGCAGTTCTTC
NA TRBJ2-6 TRBV12-2 NA CASRLDVLTF TGTGCAAGTCGCTTGGACGTCCTGACTTTC
TRBD1 TRBJ2-5 TRBV19 NA CASSPRTGGAQETQYF TGTGCCAGTAGTCCCAGGACAGGGGGGGCTCAAGAGACCCAGTACTTC
NA TRBJ2-2 TRBV27 once CASSLSINTGELFF TGTGCCAGCAGTTTATCGATAAACACCGGGGAGCTGTTTTTT
TRBD1 TRBJ2-7 TRBV5-1 NA CASSWTGALYEQYF TGCGCCAGCAGCTGGACAGGGGCTTTATACGAGCAGTACTTC
TRBD1 TRBJ1-2 TRBV5-5 NA CASSSRGGQGSSYGYTF TGTGCCAGCAGCTCCAGGGGGGGACAGGGCTCTTCATATGGCTACACCTTC
NA TRBJ1-5 TRBV5-6 once CASSPGPKMGPQHF TGTGCCAGCAGCCCGGGACCCAAGATGGGGCCCCAGCATTTT
TRBD1 TRBJ1-1 TRBV5-1 NA CASSLAGDSEAFF TGCGCCAGCAGCTTGGCGGGGGACAGTGAAGCTTTCTTT
NA TRBJ1-4 TRBV19 NA CASSISFGGTTNEKLFF TGTGCCAGTAGTATTTCCTTCGGGGGAACAACTAATGAAAAACTGTTTTTT
TRBD1 TRBJ2-1 TRBV5-4 NA CASSFQGAHEQFF TGTGCCAGCAGCTTTCAGGGGGCCCATGAGCAGTTCTTC
NA TRBJ2-7 TRBV29-1 NA CSVGRHGGGRGEQYF TGCAGCGTTGGCCGTCACGGGGGCGGGCGGGGCGAGCAGTACTTC
NA TRBJ2-3 TRBV10-1 NA CASSHTDTQYF TGCGCCAGCAGCCACACAGATACGCAGTATTTT
NA TRBJ1-2 TRBV6-1 NA CASRRASYGYTF TGTGCCAGCCGGAGGGCCAGCTATGGCTACACCTTC
NA TRBJ1-2 TRBV4-2 NA CASSQEWSNGYTF TGTGCCAGCAGCCAAGAATGGAGTAATGGCTACACCTTC
TRBD2 TRBJ2-3 TRBV7-3 NA CASSLQTSGGADTQYF TGTGCCAGCAGCCTCCAGACTAGCGGGGGGGCAGATACGCAGTATTTT
NA TRBJ2-7 TRBV6-6 NA CATRKDNSYEQYF TGTGCCACCCGAAAGGACAACTCCTACGAGCAGTACTTC
NA TRBJ1-2 TRBV2 NA CASNFLNYGYTF TGTGCCAGCAATTTCTTAAACTATGGCTACACCTTC
TRBD1 TRBJ2-7 TRBV28 NA CASRFTGGYEQYF TGTGCCAGCAGATTTACAGGGGGCTACGAGCAGTACTTC
TRBD2 TRBJ2-3 TRBV7-9 once CASSPSGRSTDTQYF TGTGCCAGCAGCCCTAGCGGGAGGAGCACAGATACGCAGTATTTT
TRBD1 TRBJ1-1 TRBV5-1 NA CASSPDRGTEAFF TGCGCCAGCAGCCCTGACAGGGGGACTGAAGCTTTCTTT
NA TRBJ2-1 TRBV4-3 NA CASSQEGGLSTHEQFF TGCGCCAGCAGCCAAGAAGGGGGATTAAGCACCCATGAGCAGTTCTTC
NA TRBJ2-6 TRBV10-3 NA CAISGLETPGANVLTF TGTGCCATCAGTGGATTGGAGACCCCTGGGGCCAACGTCCTGACTTTC
TRBD2 TRBJ2-1 TRBV4-3 NA CASSQDRLALNEQFF TGCGCCAGCAGCCAGGACCGACTAGCCCTCAATGAGCAGTTCTTC
NA TRBJ2-2 TRBV5-4 NA CASSFVRGVKTGELFF TGTGCCAGCAGCTTTGTCAGGGGCGTAAAGACCGGGGAGCTGTTTTTT
NA TRBJ2-1 TRBV5-4 NA CASSPEPENEQFF TGTGCCAGCAGCCCGGAACCAGAGAATGAGCAGTTCTTC
NA TRBJ1-1 TRBV5-1 NA CASSPSGTNTEAFF TGCGCCAGCAGCCCCTCCGGAACGAACACTGAAGCTTTCTTT
NA TRBJ2-7 TRBV27 NA CASSLVGPYEQYF TGTGCCAGCAGTTTAGTCGGTCCCTACGAGCAGTACTTC
TRBD1 TRBJ1-5 TRBV14 NA CASSQGGQGQVQPQHF TGTGCCAGCAGCCAAGGAGGACAAGGACAGGTTCAGCCCCAGCATTTT
NA TRBJ1-3 TRBV9 NA CASSVAGNTIYF TGTGCCAGCAGCGTAGCTGGAAACACCATATATTTT
NA TRBJ2-3 TRBV6-5 NA CASRMDSSTDTQYF TGTGCCAGCAGAATGGACAGTAGCACAGATACGCAGTATTTT
NA TRBJ2-1 TRBV4-1 NA CASSQDQGRNEQFF TGCGCCAGCAGCCAAGATCAAGGCCGCAATGAGCAGTTCTTC
NA TRBJ1-2 TRBV15 NA CATSTGLTSYGYTF TGTGCCACCAGCACCGGACTGACGTCCTATGGCTACACCTTC
NA TRBJ1-2 TRBV19 NA CASSIGHSYGYTF TGTGCCAGTAGTATAGGGCACAGCTATGGCTACACCTTC
NA TRBJ2-1 TRBV7-9 NA CASSLFGGRGGQFF TGTGCCAGCAGCTTATTCGGGGGCCGGGGAGGGCAGTTCTTC
NA TRBJ1-5 TRBV19 few CASSIRDGSNQPQHF TGTGCCAGTAGTATCCGGGATGGAAGCAATCAGCCCCAGCATTTT
TRBD2 TRBJ2-3 TRBV19 NA CASSPRPSGRVTDTQYF TGTGCCAGTAGTCCACGCCCTAGCGGGAGGGTCACAGATACGCAGTATTTT
TRBD2 TRBJ2-1 TRBV2 NA CASTILAATDEQFF TGTGCCAGCACCATACTAGCGGCTACGGATGAGCAGTTCTTC
TRBD1 TRBJ1-4 TRBV5-4 NA CASSPLGQYEKLFF TGTGCCAGCAGCCCTTTGGGACAGTACGAAAAACTGTTTTTT
TRBD1 TRBJ1-6 TRBV2 NA CASSGQGVSPLHF TGTGCCAGCTCGGGACAGGGAGTTTCACCCCTCCACTTT
NA TRBJ1-2 TRBV5-4 NA CASSLVGRGARSGYTF TGTGCCAGCAGCTTGGTGGGCAGGGGCGCGCGGAGTGGCTACACCTTC
NA TRBJ1-6 TRBV5-4 NA CASSLGVSYNSPLHF TGCGCCAGCAGCTTGGGGGTCTCCTATAATTCACCCCTCCACTTT
NA TRBJ2-3 TRBV7-8 NA CASSPRDTQYF TGTGCCAGCAGCCCCCGCGATACGCAGTATTTT
NA TRBJ2-1 TRBV6-1 NA CASILDGYNEQFF TGTGCCAGCATCCTCGACGGGTACAATGAGCAGTTCTTC
TRBD2 TRBJ2-1 TRBV2 once CASSGQLAVYNEQFF TGTGCCAGCAGTGGTCAACTAGCGGTATACAATGAGCAGTTCTTC
TRBD1 TRBJ2-7 TRBV2 NA CASSTTTGVEQYF TGTGCCAGCAGTACAACGACAGGGGTCGAGCAGTACTTC
NA TRBJ2-3 TRBV18 NA CASSLSADTQYF TGTGCCAGCTCCCTTAGCGCAGATACGCAGTATTTT
NA TRBJ2-1 TRBV9 NA CASSVEGIGEQFF TGTGCCAGCAGCGTAGAAGGGATAGGGGAGCAGTTCTTC
NA TRBJ1-1 TRBV7-9 NA CASSLAGNTEAFF TGTGCCAGCAGCTTAGCCGGCAACACTGAAGCTTTCTTT
NA TRBJ2-7 TRBV6-5 once CASRGAGEQYF TGTGCCAGCCGTGGAGCGGGCGAGCAGTACTTC
TRBD1 TRBJ2-1 TRBV5-1 few CASSLEGTGFHEQFF TGCGCCAGCAGCTTGGAAGGGACAGGGTTCCATGAGCAGTTCTTC
TRBD2 TRBJ2-3 TRBV7-8 NA CASSLTSGEDTQYF TGTGCCAGCAGCTTGACTAGCGGGGAAGATACGCAGTATTTT
TRBD2 TRBJ2-2 TRBV19 NA CASSIYRGRAGELFF TGTGCCAGTAGTATTTACCGGGGGAGGGCCGGGGAGCTGTTTTTT
NA TRBJ1-1 TRBV6-5 NA CASSQGTLLEAFF TGTGCCAGCAGTCAAGGGACACTCCTTGAAGCTTTCTTT